The 9 T cell receptor beta chains below were found in one sample sequenced in a study of CXCR3-negative and CXCR3-positive naive CD8 T cells. No antigens are known for them. Study-level findings and limits: Naive CXCR3-positive cells had TRB CDR3s more hydrophobic than those of CXCR3-negative naive cells.

The authors prepared UMI-labeled TRB cDNA libraries by 5' RACE. TCRdb derives one entry per CDR3 protein from the 5' RACE reads, leaving out DNA. This sample's clone table lists 100,000 to 150,000 distinct CDR3 sequences. Material: naive CXCR3+ CD8+ T cells from blood. Subset specified: CD45RO-CCR7+CD27+CD95- naive CD8+ T cells expressing CXCR3 (TNR3+). These TCRs come from a human donor in good health. Some clones in this sample may be carry-over from other donors' samples.

This CDR3 is CASSPSNRDGYTF. This rearrangement joins TRBV7-9 to TRBJ1-2; TCRdb names TRBD1, which stays unverified in the absence of DNA. Germline-derived CDR1 and CDR2 are SEHNR and FQNEAQ (reference sequence). This CDR3 is 13 amino acids long.

V is TRBV7-2 and J is TRBJ1-4. CDR1 is SGHTA, CDR2 FQGNSA, per germline. The CDR3 spans 13 residues. CDR3 region: CASSLVAYEKLFF.

The chain employs TRBV20-1 and TRBJ2-5; TCRdb's D call of TRBD1 is untestable without DNA. Looked up from germline, CDR1 is DFQATT and CDR2 is SNEGSKA (reference sequence). The CDR3 consists of 15 residues. The CDR3 spells CSARDTSQGSETQYF.

This rearrangement joins TRBV19 to TRBJ2-1; TCRdb proposes TRBD2, but this gene call is untestable without DNA. In germline, CDR1 is LNHDA, CDR2 SQIVND (reference sequence). The length of the CDR3 is 14 residues. The CDR3: CASTAGLAGDEQFF.

The genes are TRBV9 and TRBJ2-5; TCRdb names TRBD2, which stays unverified in the absence of DNA. The CDR3 has 16 amino acids. Germline CDR1 reads SGDLS; CDR2 reads YYNGEE. The CDR3 sequence: CASSVGGGGAGETQYF.

The chain links TRBV13 to TRBJ2-7; TCRdb's assignment of TRBD1 cannot be checked, as there is no DNA. The CDR3 length is 12 residues. Germline V CDR1 and CDR2: PRHDT, FYEKMQ (reference sequence). This CDR3 is CASSSPGSEQYF.

This chain connects TRBV29-1 to TRBJ2-3; TCRdb names TRBD2, which stays unverified in the absence of DNA. Germline V gene data show CDR1 as SQVTM and CDR2 as ANQGSEA. This CDR3 has 16 residues. CDR3 amino acids: CSADGTSGEFTDTQYF.

The chain employs TRBV12-3 or TRBV12-4 and TRBJ2-7. The CDR3 contains 14 residues. CDR3 sequence reads: CASSSSGSYYEQYF.

The V call is TRBV19, the J call TRBJ2-1; TCRdb selects TRBD2, and the lack of DNA leaves this call unchecked. The CDR3 runs 15 residues. Germline CDR1 reads LNHDA; CDR2 reads SQIVND (reference sequence). The CDR3 spells CASSSTGGVHNEQFF. The full variable domain, in which reference TRBV19 and TRBJ2-1 provide the parts outside the CDR3, is DGGITQSPKYLFRKEGQNVTLSCEQNLNHDAMYWYRQDPGQGLRLIYYSQIVNDFQKGDIAEGYSVSREKKESFPLTVTSAQKNPTAFYLCASSSTGGVHNEQFFGPGTRLTVL.